These 21 T cell receptor beta chains came from one sample sequenced in a study of shared clonotypes between healthy human individuals. Repertoires were generated with immunoSEQ multiplex PCR, while TCRdb's copy carries only in-frame clones and drops some. The sample lists some 1.4 million clones; roughly 97% were seen once. Material for sequencing was naive CD4+ T cells sorted from blood. Subset defined: CD45RA+ positively selected. These receptors all stem from a man younger than 40 in good health.

The chain is built from TRBV9 and TRBJ2-2, with 10 bases lining up with TRBD2. Germline values: CDR1 SGDLS, CDR2 YYNGEE. J lost 6 bases, V lost 5 bases, and 7 bases had no gene match. There are 15 residues in the CDR3. CDR3 coding DNA: TGTGCCAGCAGGTTCCTAGCGGGAGAGGCCGGGGAGCTGTTTTTT. Encoded protein: CASRFLAGEAGELFF.

The rearrangement uses TRBV7-2 and TRBJ1-2; TRBD1 agrees at 8 bases. CDR1 and CDR2 from the germline V gene are SGHTA and FQGNSA. Trimming cost V 0 bases and J 5 bases; bases outside gene matches: 5. The CDR3 contains 15 residues. CDR3 in amino acids: CASSLAGQGPYGYTF. The DNA of the CDR3 is TGTGCCAGCAGCTTAGCTGGACAGGGACCATATGGCTACACCTTC.

This clone turned up a few times. The genes are TRBV18 and TRBJ2-7; D is ambiguous. V was cut by 4 bases and J by 6 bases, with 13 bases left in between. Germline V CDR1 and CDR2: KGHSH, LQKENI. This CDR3 is 13 amino acids long. CDR3 sequence reads: CASSQLAMLEQYF. CDR3 in DNA: TGTGCCAGCTCACAGTTGGCCATGCTCGAGCAGTACTTC.

The rearrangement joins TRBV6-9 to TRBJ2-1, with 8 bases identical to TRBD2. The CDR3 consists of 16 residues. The germline gives CDR1 MNHGY, CDR2 SVAAGI. Trimming removed 3 bases from V and 4 bases from J; junction bases left unmatched: 8. Written as DNA, the CDR3 is TGTGCCAGCAGTTACGGGGAGCGGGAGCGGTACAATGAGCAGTTCTTC. This gives the protein CASSYGERERYNEQFF.

This clone was observed once. This chain uses TRBV25-1 with TRBJ2-5; D might be TRBD1 (6 bases). V lost 2 bases to trimming and J lost 1 base, with 14 bases between them. Germline loops: CDR1 MGHDK, CDR2 SYGVNS. The CDR3 spans 16 residues. Here the CDR3 DNA reads TGTGCCAGCAGTGAACCGGGACACCGCCTCCAAGAGACCCAGTACTTC. Translation: CASSEPGHRLQETQYF.

The rearrangement joins TRBV2 to TRBJ2-4; 8 positions match TRBD2. The V gene end was trimmed by 5 bases and the J gene end by 1 base; junction bases not matched to a gene: 4. Germline CDR1 and CDR2: SNHLY and FYNNEI. CDR3 length equals 15 residues. Here the CDR3 DNA reads TGTGCCAGCAGTTACAGCGGGAGCGCCAAAAACATTCAGTACTTC. Its protein is CASSYSGSAKNIQYF.

The table lists this clone with a count of one. The junction departs from the called germline gene at one end, perhaps through a read error. The V gene is TRBV11-2, the J gene TRBJ2-4, with D unresolved. CDR3 size: 12 residues. Germline loops: CDR1 SGHAT, CDR2 FQNNGV. CDR3 region: CASSLGSAPLFF. The CDR3 region has the DNA TGTGCCAGCAGCTTAGGTTCGGCCCCCCTTTTCTTC.

The chain uses TRBV28 and TRBJ2-7; D might be TRBD1 or TRBD2, each matching 5 bases. Germline CDR1 is MDHEN and CDR2 is SYDVKM. V was clipped by 5 bases and J by 5 bases, with 7 bases between them. This CDR3 contains 11 residues. The CDR3 region has the DNA TGTGCCAGCAGTGGGACCCACGAGCAGTACTTC. Its protein is CASSGTHEQYF.

This clone was picked up one time. The V and J genes are TRBV5-1 and TRBJ2-7, with 8 bases aligning to TRBD2. From germline, CDR1 is SGHRS and CDR2 YFSETQ. Trimming removed 0 bases from V and 5 bases from J; junction bases left unmatched: 7. The CDR3 consists of 15 residues. CDR3: CASSLASTSGHEQYF. The CDR3 DNA is TGCGCCAGCAGCTTGGCCAGCACTAGCGGCCACGAGCAGTACTTC.

The V gene is TRBV28, the J gene TRBJ2-5, with TRBD2 identical over 10 bases. CDR3 size: 15 residues. Germline CDR1 and CDR2: MDHEN and SYDVKM. J lost 1 base, V lost 5 bases, and 4 bases had no gene match. CDR3 residues: CASSPSGRFQETQYF. The DNA for the CDR3 is TGTGCCAGCAGTCCTAGCGGGAGATTCCAAGAGACCCAGTACTTC.

This sequence joins TRBV29-1 and TRBJ2-1, with a possible D match to TRBD2 (6 bases). Germline V gene data show CDR1 as SQVTM and CDR2 as ANQGSEA. This CDR3 contains 13 residues. Trimming left V 3 bases short and J 6 bases short, with 12 bases between. In DNA, the CDR3 is TGCAGCGTTGATAGCGGCTCGGGCAATGAGCAGTTCTTC. As protein: CSVDSGSGNEQFF.

The rearrangement joins TRBV5-4 to TRBJ2-3; 11 nucleotides agree with TRBD1. The CDR3 has 16 residues. V shed 1 base and J 4 bases; nucleotides not matched to a gene: 5. Germline V gives CDR1 SGHNT, CDR2 YYREEE (reference sequence). The chain's CDR3 is CASSLKPGQGADTQYF. For the CDR3, the DNA is TGTGCCAGCAGCTTGAAACCGGGACAGGGGGCAGATACGCAGTATTTT.

The V and J genes are TRBV25-1 and TRBJ2-5, with D perhaps being TRBD1 or TRBD2 (6 bases each). The CDR3 covers 16 residues. V dropped 2 bases and J dropped 7 bases, with 20 bases sitting between them. The germline V gene encodes CDR1 MGHDK and CDR2 SYGVNS. The CDR3 spells CASSERGRLESGTQYF. Written as DNA, the CDR3 is TGTGCCAGCAGTGAACGGGGGCGACTAGAAAGTGGGACCCAGTACTTC.

CDR3 nucleotides: TGCAGCGCGGGGACTAACTATGGCTACACCTTC. It encodes CSAGTNYGYTF. The genes are TRBV29-1 and TRBJ1-2; no clear D gene. Per the germline V gene, CDR1 is SQVTM and CDR2 is ANQGSEA. Trimming shortened V by 7 bases and J by 0 bases, and 6 bases separated the two germline ends. This CDR3 has 11 residues.

This chain uses TRBV25-1 with TRBJ2-3, with 7 bases that match TRBD2. Per the germline V gene, CDR1 is MGHDK and CDR2 is SYGVNS. The CDR3 length is 12 residues. The V and J ends lost 4 bases and 7 bases, in that order; junction bases with no gene match: 2. The CDR3, as DNA: TGTGCCAGCAGTGCTAGCGGCTATACGCAGTATTTT. It is translated as CASSASGYTQYF.

The genes are TRBV5-1 and TRBJ2-3; 13 bases match TRBD2. J lost 1 base, V lost 4 bases, and 6 bases had no gene match. Germline lookup yields CDR1 SGHRS and CDR2 YFSETQ. The CDR3 contains 17 residues. The CDR3 nucleotides read TGCGCCAGCAGCCGAGGACTAGCGGGAGATGGCACAGATACGCAGTATTTT. Translating it yields CASSRGLAGDGTDTQYF.

The chain carries TRBV9 and TRBJ2-3, with 11 nucleotides matching TRBD2. Trimming removed 4 bases from V and 2 bases from J; junction bases left unmatched: 6. The CDR3 consists of 16 residues. CDR1 and CDR2 (germline): SGDLS, YYNGEE. Written as DNA, the CDR3 is TGTGCCAGCAGCCCCCGACTAGCGGGATTCACAGATACGCAGTATTTT. Translation: CASSPRLAGFTDTQYF. Based on the CDR3 plus reference TRBV9 and TRBJ2-3, the full variable domain is DSGVTQTPKHLITATGQRVTLRCSPRSGDLSVYWYQQSLDQGLQFLIQYYNGEERAKGNILERFSAQQFPDLHSELNLSSLELGDSALYFCASSPRLAGFTDTQYFGPGTRLTVL.

This chain links TRBV6-5 with TRBJ1-5; D not certain. Germline V lookup: CDR1 MNHEY, CDR2 SVGAGI. Trimming removed 5 bases at V and 4 bases at J, with 9 bases between. The CDR3 has 13 residues. Here the CDR3 DNA reads TGTGCCAGCAGTCGGGTCTTTAATCAGCCCCAGCATTTT. It is translated as CASSRVFNQPQHF.

This chain joins TRBV2 and TRBJ2-2; D is perhaps TRBD1 or TRBD2 (6 bases each). The CDR3 has 14 residues. The germline V gene has CDR1 SNHLY and CDR2 FYNNEI. The V and J ends lost 2 bases and 8 bases respectively, with 12 bases between them. The CDR3 is CASSETGTSGELFF. As DNA, the CDR3 is TGTGCCAGCAGTGAAACAGGGACTTCTGGGGAGCTGTTTTTT. The full variable domain, completed using reference TRBV2 and TRBJ2-2, is EPEVTQTPSHQVTQMGQEVILRCVPISNHLYFYWYRQILGQKVEFLVSFYNNEISEKSEIFDDQFSVERPDGSNFTLKIRSTKLEDSAMYFCASSETGTSGELFFGEGSRLTVL.

This clone was detected once. The chain employs TRBV5-1 and TRBJ2-2; no clear D. The CDR3 loop spans 13 amino acids. The germline V and J ends were trimmed by 3 bases and 5 bases, with 8 bases remaining between them. Looked up from germline, CDR1 is SGHRS and CDR2 is YFSETQ. CDR3 nucleotides: TGCGCCAGCAGCTCAAGAGAAACCGGGGAGCTGTTTTTT. As protein: CASSSRETGELFF. Variable domain in full (rest from reference TRBV5-1 and TRBJ2-2): KAGVTQTPRYLIKTRGQQVTLSCSPISGHRSVSWYQQTPGQGLQFLFEYFSETQRNKGNFPGRFSGRQFSNSRSEMNVSTLELGDSALYLCASSSRETGELFFGEGSRLTVL.

The CDR3 DNA reads as TGTGCCAGCAGCTTTCTGGACAGGGGAAACTACGAGCAGTACTTC. This encodes CASSFLDRGNYEQYF. The V call is TRBV5-6, the J call TRBJ2-7; TRBD1 matches 9 bases. This CDR3 has 15 residues. Germline V gene data show CDR1 as SGHDT and CDR2 as YYEEEE. V lost 2 bases, J lost 3 bases, and 6 bases stayed unmatched.